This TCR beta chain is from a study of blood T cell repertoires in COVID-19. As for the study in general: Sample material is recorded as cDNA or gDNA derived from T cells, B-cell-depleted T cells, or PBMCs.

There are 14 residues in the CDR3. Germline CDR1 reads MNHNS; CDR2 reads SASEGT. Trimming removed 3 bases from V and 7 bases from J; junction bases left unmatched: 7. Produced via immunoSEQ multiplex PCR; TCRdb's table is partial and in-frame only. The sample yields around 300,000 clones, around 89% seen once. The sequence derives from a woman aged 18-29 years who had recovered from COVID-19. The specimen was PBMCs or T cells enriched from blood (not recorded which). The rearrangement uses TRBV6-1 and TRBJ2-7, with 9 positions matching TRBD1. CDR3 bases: TGTGCCAGCAGTGACCTACAGGGGGCGTCTGAGCAGTACTTC. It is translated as CASSDLQGASEQYF.